This T cell receptor (beta chain) was sequenced in a study of blood T cell repertoires in COVID-19. The CDR3 length is 15 residues. V was clipped by 6 bases and J by 0 bases; unmatched bases: 6. Germline lookup yields CDR1 MNHEY and CDR2 SVGAGI. The Seattle patients joined while their infection was active and were tracked longitudinally afterward. Original processing methods: How many nucleated cells were present was estimated from reference gene primer amplification. Using immunoSEQ multiplex PCR, the repertoire was profiled, and TCRdb retains in-frame clones only, with some absent. V, J and clone size are those of that table, while D and trimming were read from the DNA. The sample yields about 180,000 clones, approximately 83% seen once.

The TCR originated in a woman in her thirties or forties with COVID-19, enrolled during active disease. Sample: peripheral blood. The chain employs TRBV6-5 and TRBJ1-1; 8 positions match TRBD1. CDR3 sequence: CASSWTGYMNTEAFF. DNA for the CDR3: TGTGCCAGCAGCTGGACAGGGTACATGAACACTGAAGCTTTCTTT.